The 11 T cell receptor beta chains reported below all come from one sample, sequenced in a study of PD-1 blockade in mismatch repair-deficient tumors. The assay was immunoSEQ multiplex PCR, and TCRdb's table has in-frame clones only and misses some. Seen here are more than 90,000 clones, more than 60% observed once, and the top ten hold about 5.1%. The sample here was peripheral blood, taken roughly 13 months after starting pembrolizumab. The receptors originated from an adult with mismatch repair-deficient cancer.

The chain employs TRBV27 and TRBJ2-1; 7 nucleotides line up with TRBD2. Germline CDR1 reads MNHEY; CDR2 reads SMNVEV (reference sequence). V dropped 6 bases and J dropped 0; count of bases not matched to a gene: 5. This CDR3 region has 15 residues. The CDR3: CASSPWTSSYNEQFF. In nucleotides, the CDR3 is TGTGCCAGCAGCCCCTGGACTAGCTCCTACAATGAGCAGTTCTTC.

V is TRBV6-6 and J is TRBJ2-1; D may be TRBD1 (5 bases). Trimming removed 4 bases at V and 7 bases at J, with 11 bases between. The CDR3 covers 13 residues. The V gene's germline CDR1 is MNHNY and CDR2 SVGAGI (reference sequence). In DNA form, the CDR3 reads TGTGCCAGCAGTTCGGCAGGGTTGAATGAGCAGTTCTTC. Encoded protein: CASSSAGLNEQFF.

The chain joins TRBV4-2 to TRBJ2-7, with 7 bases aligning to TRBD2. Per germline, CDR1 LGHNA and CDR2 YNFKEQ. V lost 0 bases, J lost 4 bases, and 6 bases stayed unmatched. There are 15 residues in the CDR3. The CDR3 loop reads CASSQEVVSGYEQYF. The CDR3 nucleotides read TGTGCCAGCAGCCAAGAAGTAGTTAGCGGGTACGAGCAGTACTTC.

The V and J genes are TRBV5-1 and TRBJ2-5, with a possible D match to TRBD1 (5 bases). The ends were cut back, 1 base at V and 3 bases at J, with 13 bases in the middle. Germline loops: CDR1 SGHRS, CDR2 YFSETQ. The CDR3 runs to 15 residues. For the CDR3, the DNA is TGCGCCAGCAGCTTGATTTCCAGGGCAGAAGAGACCCAGTACTTC. It specifies CASSLISRAEETQYF.

The chain links TRBV18 to TRBJ1-2, with TRBD1 identical over 10 bases. This CDR3 is built from 15 residues. J was trimmed by 4 bases and V by 4 bases; bases with no gene match: 6. The germline gives CDR1 KGHSH, CDR2 LQKENI. The CDR3 sequence: CASSQGQGSGYGYTF. The CDR3 DNA is TGTGCCAGCTCACAGGGACAGGGGTCTGGCTATGGCTACACCTTC.

J is TRBJ2-1 and V is TRBV13; 11 bases fit TRBD2. V was clipped by 5 bases and J by 10 bases; unmatched bases: 13. Germline V lookup: CDR1 PRHDT, CDR2 FYEKMQ (reference sequence). This CDR3 has 16 amino acids. For the CDR3, the DNA is TGTGCCAGCAGCCCCCGTGGTAGCGGGAGGGCCGGGGAGCAGTTCTTC. This encodes CASSPRGSGRAGEQFF.

This clone was seen once. The chain couples TRBV18 to TRBJ2-4; a weak D match, TRBD1 (5 bases). Germline V gene lookup returns CDR1 KGHSH and CDR2 LQKENI. Deletions cut 3 bases from V and 4 bases from J, with 10 bases between. CDR3 length: 14 residues. CDR3 coding DNA: TGTGCCAGCTCACCCCTGACAGAAAAAAACATTCAGTACTTC. This encodes CASSPLTEKNIQYF.

This chain joins TRBV27 and TRBJ2-7, with a weak D call TRBD1 (6 bases). Trimming stripped 5 bases from V and 0 bases from J, with 11 bases between. Germline-derived CDR1 and CDR2 are MNHEY and SMNVEV (reference sequence). The length of the CDR3 is 14 residues. This chain's CDR3 is CASSPTGFSYEQYF. The CDR3 region has the DNA TGTGCCAGCAGTCCGACAGGATTCTCCTACGAGCAGTACTTC.

V is TRBV6-5 and J is TRBJ1-3; D is unclear. The V gene lost 1 base and the J gene lost 0 bases, with 10 bases spanning the gap. The CDR3 sequence is 16 residues long. In germline, CDR1 is MNHEY, CDR2 SVGAGI. Here the CDR3 DNA reads TGTGCCAGCAGTTACTATGGCAGAAACTCTGGAAACACCATATATTTT. It yields the protein CASSYYGRNSGNTIYF.

The chain employs TRBV5-4 and TRBJ2-1; D ambiguous. CDR3 length: 12 residues. Per the germline V gene, CDR1 is SGHNT and CDR2 is YYREEE (reference sequence). The V and J ends lost 0 bases and 11 bases respectively, with 9 bases between them. Here the CDR3 reads CASSLAGDKQFF. As DNA, the CDR3 is TGTGCCAGCAGCTTGGCTGGGGATAAGCAGTTCTTC. The variable domain in full, with the rest retrieved from reference TRBV5-4 and TRBJ2-1, is ETGVTQSPTHLIKTRGQQVTLRCSSQSGHNTVSWYQQALGQGPQFIFQYYREEENGRGNFPPRFSGLQFPNYSSELNVNALELDDSALYLCASSLAGDKQFFGPGTRLTVL.

V is TRBV7-2 and J is TRBJ2-1; TRBD2 is a possible D gene (5 bases). The V end lost 3 bases, the J end lost 0 bases, and 12 bases lay between the germline ends. The CDR3 contains 16 residues. Germline CDR1 SGHTA, CDR2 FQGNSA. The CDR3 sequence is CASSFRGLSSYNEQFF. DNA of the CDR3: TGTGCCAGCAGCTTCCGCGGGCTGAGCTCCTACAATGAGCAGTTCTTC.